Listed here are 17 T cell receptor beta chains from one sample, sequenced in a study of cytomegalovirus exposure and HLA in healthy donors. The study ran its PCR with 60 Vbeta and 13 Jbeta primers. TCRdb's copy holds only in-frame clones and misses some; the assay was immunoSEQ multiplex PCR. This sample contains 150,000 to 250,000 clones. Sequenced sample: PBMCs. The receptors were gathered from a boy between 10 and 17 years old in good health and CMV-seronegative.

This chain connects TRBV19 to TRBJ2-1, with 12 bases lining up with TRBD2. After removal of 3 bases from V and 9 bases from J, the junction contained 12 bases not matched to a gene. CDR1 is LNHDA, CDR2 SQIVND, per germline (reference sequence). The CDR3 runs to 17 residues. CDR3 in DNA: TGTGCCAGTAGTATGAGCTCCGGTGGACTAGCGGGGAGTGAGCAGTTCTTC. Translating it yields CASSMSSGGLAGSEQFF.

This sequence joins TRBV6-5 and TRBJ1-2; D is ambiguous. The germline gives CDR1 MNHEY, CDR2 SVGAGI. CDR3 length: 15 residues. Trimming left V 2 bases short and J 0 bases short, with 10 bases between. The CDR3 sequence: CASSYDNSANYGYTF. The CDR3 DNA sequence: TGTGCCAGCAGTTACGACAACTCGGCTAACTATGGCTACACCTTC.

The rearrangement uses TRBV4-1 and TRBJ2-3; 10 bases map to TRBD2. CDR3 length: 15 residues. Germline assignment: CDR1 MGHRA and CDR2 YSYEKL. After removal of 2 bases from V and 14 bases from J, the junction contained 13 bases not matched to a gene. The CDR3 nucleotides read TGCGCCAGCAGCCAACCCGGGGGTAGCGGGGGGCCTGCGTATTTT. This codes for CASSQPGGSGGPAYF.

The chain joins TRBV5-4 to TRBJ2-7; 8 bases align to TRBD2. Looked up from germline, CDR1 is SGHNT and CDR2 is YYREEE (reference sequence). The V gene end was trimmed by 4 bases and the J gene end by 3 bases; junction bases not matched to a gene: 9. The CDR3 length is 15 residues. The CDR3 sequence is CASSPGGARNYEQYF. In nucleotides, the CDR3 is TGTGCCAGCAGCCCCGGGGGGGCGCGGAACTACGAGCAGTACTTC.

This chain connects TRBV9 to TRBJ2-1; TRBD1 agrees at 7 bases. CDR1 is SGDLS and CDR2 is YYNGEE in the germline V gene. The CDR3 extends over 14 amino acids. With V trimmed by 3 bases and J by 3 bases, 3 bases remained unmatched. In nucleotides, the CDR3 is TGTGCCAGCAGCGCGGACAGGAACTACAATGAGCAGTTCTTC. Amino acids: CASSADRNYNEQFF.

V and J are TRBV27 and TRBJ2-1; D unresolved. With 6 bases removed from V and 9 bases from J, the gap between germline ends came to 12 bases. The germline gives CDR1 MNHEY, CDR2 SMNVEV (reference sequence). The CDR3 contains 12 residues. The CDR3 DNA reads TGTGCCAGCAGAGTGCTAGACTCTGAGCAGTTCTTC. This translates into CASRVLDSEQFF.

The chain joins TRBV13 to TRBJ1-2; 11 nucleotides match TRBD1. Germline V gives CDR1 PRHDT, CDR2 FYEKMQ (reference sequence). V was pared by 6 bases and J by 0 bases, with 12 bases of the junction left unmatched. The CDR3 contains 18 residues. The DNA for the CDR3 is TGTGCCAGCAGTCAAGTCCGGGACAGGGGGAAAGCTAACTATGGCTACACCTTC. The encoded protein is CASSQVRDRGKANYGYTF.

The chain couples TRBV4-1 to TRBJ2-7; 8 bases agree with TRBD1. The trim removed 4 bases at V and 6 bases at J, leaving 8 bases unmatched. This CDR3 comprises 14 residues. Germline V gives CDR1 MGHRA, CDR2 YSYEKL. The CDR3 is CASSLASTGGEQYF. The CDR3 DNA follows: TGCGCCAGCAGCCTAGCCTCTACAGGGGGCGAGCAGTACTTC.

The chain joins TRBV7-2 to TRBJ1-1; D possibly corresponds to TRBD1 (5 bases). This CDR3 contains 14 residues. Trimming removed 4 bases from V and 8 bases from J, with 17 bases in between. Germline V gives CDR1 SGHTA, CDR2 FQGNSA. CDR3 DNA sequence: TGTGCCAGCAGCTGGGGACGGGGGGTGTTGGAAGCTTTCTTT. It yields the protein CASSWGRGVLEAFF.

The chain links TRBV4-1 to TRBJ2-2, with unresolved D. V lost 3 bases and J 5 bases, leaving 13 bases between the germline ends. The CDR3 runs 15 residues. Looked up from germline, CDR1 is MGHRA and CDR2 is YSYEKL. The CDR3 DNA is TGCGCCAGCAGCCACCGTAGCCCCCTGACCGGGGAGCTGTTTTTT. Translating it yields CASSHRSPLTGELFF.

The V and J genes are TRBV2 and TRBJ2-4, with D possibly matching TRBD1 (6 bases). V was pared by 3 bases and J by 2 bases, with 8 bases between. This CDR3 has 14 residues. From germline, CDR1 is SNHLY and CDR2 FYNNEI. The CDR3 loop is CASSDTGTKNIQYF. The CDR3 bases are TGTGCCAGCAGTGATACAGGGACCAAAAACATTCAGTACTTC.

This chain joins TRBV18 and TRBJ1-1, with D possibly being TRBD1 (6 bases). CDR3 size: 14 residues. Per germline, CDR1 KGHSH and CDR2 LQKENI. V lost 6 bases and J 6 bases, leaving 17 bases between the germline ends. CDR3 protein: CASSHDRMGSEAFF. CDR3 DNA sequence: TGTGCCAGCTCGCACGACAGGATGGGCTCTGAAGCTTTCTTT. Drawing the rest from reference TRBV18 and TRBJ1-1, the complete variable domain is NAGVMQNPRHLVRRRGQEARLRCSPMKGHSHVYWYRQLPEEGLKFMVYLQKENIIDESGMPKERFSAEFPKEGPSILRIQQVVRGDSAAYFCASSHDRMGSEAFFGQGTRLTVV.

V usage is TRBV27 and J usage is TRBJ1-5, with D possibly TRBD1 on 6 matching bases. The V end was cut by 3 bases, the J end by 5 bases, with 8 bases between. From germline, CDR1 is MNHEY and CDR2 SMNVEV (reference sequence). The CDR3 runs to 13 residues. The DNA for the CDR3 is TGTGCCAGCAGTTTTAACAGGGATCAGCCCCAGCATTTT. Protein: CASSFNRDQPQHF.

J is TRBJ2-5 and V is TRBV14; 10 bases agree with TRBD2. The trim removed 0 bases at V and 5 bases at J, leaving 6 bases unmatched. Germline CDR1 reads SGHDN; CDR2 reads FVKESK. The CDR3 covers 16 residues. The CDR3 nucleotides are TGTGCCAGCAGCCAAGATCCAGCGGGGGGGCTGGAGACCCAGTACTTC. This codes for CASSQDPAGGLETQYF.

This chain connects TRBV6-5 to TRBJ1-1; possible D gene TRBD1, 5 bases. In germline, CDR1 is MNHEY, CDR2 SVGAGI. Trimming left V 2 bases short and J 5 bases short, with 12 bases between. There are 14 residues in the CDR3. CDR3 in DNA: TGTGCCAGCAGTTACCTCCAGGGAGGAACTGAAGCTTTCTTT. This sequence encodes CASSYLQGGTEAFF.

CDR3 loop: CASSYTGSSGNTIYF. In DNA form, the CDR3 reads TGTGCCAGCAGTTACACAGGGAGCTCTGGAAACACCATATATTTT. The gene calls are TRBV6-6 and TRBJ1-3; D is possibly TRBD1 (6 bases). Germline values: CDR1 MNHNY, CDR2 SVGAGI (reference sequence). V was trimmed by 2 bases and J by 0 bases, leaving 8 bases between them. CDR3 length equals 15 residues.

The rearrangement links TRBV4-1 to TRBJ2-6, with a weak D call TRBD1 (6 bases). Germline V gene lookup returns CDR1 MGHRA and CDR2 YSYEKL. V was cut by 2 bases and J by 2 bases, with 10 bases left in between. The CDR3 is 16 amino acids. CDR3 loop: CASSQTTGTGANVLTF. CDR3 nucleotide sequence: TGCGCCAGCAGCCAAACAACAGGGACTGGGGCCAACGTCCTGACTTTC.